The present T cell receptor (beta chain) was sequenced within a study of cytomegalovirus exposure and HLA in healthy donors. On this clone: Its antigen is currently unknown.

The CDR3 has 14 residues. V lost 5 bases and J lost 0; bases outside the gene matches: 2. Germline V gene sequence: CDR1 SGHDN, CDR2 FVKESK. Study-wide findings and caveats: Cytomegalovirus association was listed for about 150 TCR beta chains. Across donors, most TCRs were seen rarely, yet some public ones were widespread. Sequencing depth roughly uniform across donors was assumed in presence/absence analyses. Clonal expansion, a later analysis showed, was greater in HLA-associated TCR beta chains than in equally common others.

The PCR employed 60 Vbeta primers together with 13 Jbeta primers. Sequencing was performed with immunoSEQ multiplex PCR; in TCRdb, only in-frame clones are kept and a portion is missing. This sample carries around 170,000 clones, 60% to 85% of them seen once, and the ten largest clones take 2.5% to 3.5%. The origin of this receptor is a woman aged 50 to 60 in good health and CMV-seropositive. The specimen sequenced was PBMCs. The V call is TRBV14, the J call TRBJ2-3; 7 bases fit TRBD2. The CDR3 spells CASSGTTSTDTQYF. In DNA, the CDR3 is TGTGCCAGCAGCGGGACTACAAGCACAGATACGCAGTATTTT.